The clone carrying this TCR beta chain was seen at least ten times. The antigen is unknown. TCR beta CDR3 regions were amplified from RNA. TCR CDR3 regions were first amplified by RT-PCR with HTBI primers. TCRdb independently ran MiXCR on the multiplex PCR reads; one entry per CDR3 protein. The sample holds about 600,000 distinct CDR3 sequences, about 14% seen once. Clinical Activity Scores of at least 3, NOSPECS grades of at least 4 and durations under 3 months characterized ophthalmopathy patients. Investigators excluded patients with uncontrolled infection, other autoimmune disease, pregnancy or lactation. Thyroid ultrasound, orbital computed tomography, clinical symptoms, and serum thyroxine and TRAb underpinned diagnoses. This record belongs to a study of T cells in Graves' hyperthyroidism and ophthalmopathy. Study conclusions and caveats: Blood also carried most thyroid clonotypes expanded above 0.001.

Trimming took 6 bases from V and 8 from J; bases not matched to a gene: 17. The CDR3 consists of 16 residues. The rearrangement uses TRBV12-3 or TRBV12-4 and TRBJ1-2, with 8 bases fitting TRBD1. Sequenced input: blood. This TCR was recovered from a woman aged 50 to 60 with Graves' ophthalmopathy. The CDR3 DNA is TGTGCCAGCAGGACTTACCGGACAGGGACCGCAATGGGCTACACCTTC. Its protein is CASRTYRTGTAMGYTF.